The entry that follows covers one T cell receptor beta chain sequence. The sample originates from a study of T cell responses to AZD1222 COVID-19 vaccine. The germline V gene has CDR1 MDHEN and CDR2 SYDVKM. The CDR3 totals 13 residues. V was pared by 7 bases and J by 7 bases, with 3 bases of the junction left unmatched. Method: immunoSEQ multiplex PCR; TCRdb's copy keeps in-frame clones and lacks some. The data show approximately 100,000 clones, 92% seen once. This sequence was found in an adult in good health. The chain carries TRBV28 and TRBJ2-1; 11 bases match TRBD2. The specimen comprised peripheral blood, sampled on day 0 of AZD1222 vaccination. The CDR3 loop reads CASKLAGVNEQFF. DNA of the CDR3: TGTGCCAGCAAACTAGCGGGAGTGAATGAGCAGTTCTTC.